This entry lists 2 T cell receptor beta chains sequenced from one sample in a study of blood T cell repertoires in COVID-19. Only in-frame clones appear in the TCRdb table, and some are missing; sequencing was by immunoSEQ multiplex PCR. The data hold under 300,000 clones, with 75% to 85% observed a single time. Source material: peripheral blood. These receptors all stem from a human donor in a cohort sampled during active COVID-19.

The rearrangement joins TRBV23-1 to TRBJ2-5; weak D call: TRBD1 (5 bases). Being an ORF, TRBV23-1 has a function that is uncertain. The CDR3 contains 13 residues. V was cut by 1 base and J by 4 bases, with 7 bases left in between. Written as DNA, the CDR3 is TGCGCCAGCAGTCAATGGCAGGGAGAGACCCAGTACTTC. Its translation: CASSQWQGETQYF.

CDR3 region: CASSFQGREKLFF. DNA for the CDR3: TGCGCCAGCAGCTTTCAGGGAAGAGAAAAACTGTTTTTT. The chain employs TRBV5-1 and TRBJ1-4; a weak D match, TRBD1 (5 bases). The CDR3 is 13 amino acids. V was clipped by 2 bases and J by 8 bases, with 10 bases between them. CDR1 is SGHRS and CDR2 is YFSETQ in the germline V gene.